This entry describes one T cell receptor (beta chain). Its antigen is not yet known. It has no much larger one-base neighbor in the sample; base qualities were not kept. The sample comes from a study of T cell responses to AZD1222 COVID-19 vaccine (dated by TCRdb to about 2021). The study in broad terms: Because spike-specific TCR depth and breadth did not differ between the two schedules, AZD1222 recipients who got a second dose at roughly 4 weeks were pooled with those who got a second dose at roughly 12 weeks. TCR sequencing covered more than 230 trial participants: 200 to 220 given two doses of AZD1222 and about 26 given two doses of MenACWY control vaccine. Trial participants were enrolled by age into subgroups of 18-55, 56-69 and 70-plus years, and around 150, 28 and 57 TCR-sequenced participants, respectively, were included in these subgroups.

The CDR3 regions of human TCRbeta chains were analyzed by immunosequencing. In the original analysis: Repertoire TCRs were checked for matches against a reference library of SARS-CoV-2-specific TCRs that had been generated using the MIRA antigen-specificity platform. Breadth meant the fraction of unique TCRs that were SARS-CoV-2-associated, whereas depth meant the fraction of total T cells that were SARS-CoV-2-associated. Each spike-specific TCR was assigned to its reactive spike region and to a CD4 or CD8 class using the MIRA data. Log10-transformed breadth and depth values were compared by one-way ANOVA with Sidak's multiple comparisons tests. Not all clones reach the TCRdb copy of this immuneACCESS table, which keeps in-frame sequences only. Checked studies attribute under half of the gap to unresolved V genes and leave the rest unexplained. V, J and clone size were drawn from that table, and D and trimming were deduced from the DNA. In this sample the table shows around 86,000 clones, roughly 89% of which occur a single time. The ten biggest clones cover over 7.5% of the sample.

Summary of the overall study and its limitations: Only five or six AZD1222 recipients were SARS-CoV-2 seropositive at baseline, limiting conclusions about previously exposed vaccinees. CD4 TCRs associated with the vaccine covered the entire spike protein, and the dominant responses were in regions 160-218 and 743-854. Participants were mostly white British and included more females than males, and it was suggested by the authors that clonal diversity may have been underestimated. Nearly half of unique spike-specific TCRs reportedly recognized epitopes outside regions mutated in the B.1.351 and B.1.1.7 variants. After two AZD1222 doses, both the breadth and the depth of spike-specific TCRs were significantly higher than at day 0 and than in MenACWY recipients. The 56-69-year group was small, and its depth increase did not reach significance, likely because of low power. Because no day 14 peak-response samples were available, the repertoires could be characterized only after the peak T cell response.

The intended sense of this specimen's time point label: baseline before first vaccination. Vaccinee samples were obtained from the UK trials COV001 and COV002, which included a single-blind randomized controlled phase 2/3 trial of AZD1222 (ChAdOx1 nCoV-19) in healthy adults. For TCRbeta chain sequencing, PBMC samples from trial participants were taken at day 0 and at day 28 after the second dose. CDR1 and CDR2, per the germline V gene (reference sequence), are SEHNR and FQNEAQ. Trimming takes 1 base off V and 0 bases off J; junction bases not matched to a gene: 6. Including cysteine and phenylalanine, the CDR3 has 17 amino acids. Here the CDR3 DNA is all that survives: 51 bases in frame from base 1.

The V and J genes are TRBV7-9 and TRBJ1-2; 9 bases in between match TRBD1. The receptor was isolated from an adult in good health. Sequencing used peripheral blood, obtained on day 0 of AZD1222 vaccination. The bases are TGTGCCAGCAGCTTAGGGGACAGGGCCGCAGCTAACTATGGCTACACCTTC. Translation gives CASSLGDRAAANYGYTF.